A selection of T cell receptor beta chains follows, all from one sample in a study of T cells expressing NK-cell markers. TCRdb re-called the 5' RACE reads; every CDR3 protein appears as one record, without DNA. This sample carries hundreds of thousands of distinct CDR3 sequences, with about 7.3% going to the ten biggest clones. Specimen: blood T cells: a sorted CD56 or NKG2C T cell subset, CD4+ or CD8+ T cells, or bulk PBMC T cells (not recorded which). These receptors all stem from a woman between 18 and 69 years old in good health. The CDR3 runs from the conserved cysteine through the conserved F or W.

v_call	cdr3_length	j_call	cdr3_aa
TRBV5-4	11	TRBJ2-1	CASRSLEHEFF
TRBV5-8	14	TRBJ2-1	CASSSDPNYNEQFF
TRBV11-2	18	TRBJ2-1	CASSLDGLRGLSYNEQFF
TRBV24-1	13	TRBJ2-3	CATSGTSTDTQYF
TRBV29-1	12	TRBJ2-5	CSVVGTQETQYF
TRBV7-9	17	TRBJ2-2	CASSLGLTGSNTGELFF
TRBV29-1	12	TRBJ1-1	CSVALWDTEAFF
TRBV30	14	TRBJ1-3	CAWSVAMRGNTIYF
TRBV27	17	TRBJ2-3	CASSSYGLAVFTDTQYF
TRBV29-1	13	TRBJ2-1	CSVVRTSHNEQFF